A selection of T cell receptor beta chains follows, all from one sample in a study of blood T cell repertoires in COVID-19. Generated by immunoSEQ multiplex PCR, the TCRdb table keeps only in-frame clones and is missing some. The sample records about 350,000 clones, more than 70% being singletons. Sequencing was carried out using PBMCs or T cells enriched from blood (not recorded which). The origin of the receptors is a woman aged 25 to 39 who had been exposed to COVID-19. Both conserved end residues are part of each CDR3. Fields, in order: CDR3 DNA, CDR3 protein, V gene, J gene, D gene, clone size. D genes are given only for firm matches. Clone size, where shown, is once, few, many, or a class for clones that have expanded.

CDR3 DNA: TGTGCCATCTCAGAACAGGGAAGGGAAGCTTTCTTT
CDR3 protein: CAISEQGREAFF
V gene: TRBV10-3
J gene: TRBJ1-1
D gene: .
clone size: .

CDR3 DNA: TGTGCCAGCAGTTTCCCCGGACTAAAGGATGAGCAGTTCTTC
CDR3 protein: CASSFPGLKDEQFF
V gene: TRBV27
J gene: TRBJ2-1
D gene: .
clone size: once

CDR3 DNA: TGTGCCAGCAGCACGGGACAGGGCTGGTATGGCTACACCTTC
CDR3 protein: CASSTGQGWYGYTF
V gene: TRBV5-5
J gene: TRBJ1-2
D gene: TRBD1
clone size: .

CDR3 DNA: TGTGCCACCAGCAGGGGACAGGGGCAATCCTACAATGAGCAGTTCTTC
CDR3 protein: CATSRGQGQSYNEQFF
V gene: TRBV15
J gene: TRBJ2-1
D gene: TRBD1
clone size: .

CDR3 DNA: TGTGCCAGCACCCGAGCATATTACACTGAAGCTTTCTTT
CDR3 protein: CASTRAYYTEAFF
V gene: TRBV6-5
J gene: TRBJ1-1
D gene: .
clone size: .

CDR3 DNA: TGTGCCAGCAGCTTCCCAAGCGGCACAGATACGCAGTATTTT
CDR3 protein: CASSFPSGTDTQYF
V gene: TRBV13
J gene: TRBJ2-3
D gene: .
clone size: .

CDR3 DNA: TGTGCCATCAGTGAGTATGGCAGCAATGAGCAGTTCTTC
CDR3 protein: CAISEYGSNEQFF
V gene: TRBV10-3
J gene: TRBJ2-1
D gene: .
clone size: .

CDR3 DNA: TGTGCCAGTAGTTGGGGAGGGGCCCAGAACACTGAAGCTTTCTTT
CDR3 protein: CASSWGGAQNTEAFF
V gene: TRBV19
J gene: TRBJ1-1
D gene: .
clone size: once

CDR3 DNA: TGTGCCAGCAGCTTAGACAGCGGGAGCGGGGAGACCCAGTACTTC
CDR3 protein: CASSLDSGSGETQYF
V gene: TRBV11-3
J gene: TRBJ2-5
D gene: TRBD2
clone size: .

CDR3 DNA: TGCAGTGACCGCGTCGGGGAGACCCAGTACTTC
CDR3 protein: CSDRVGETQYF
V gene: TRBV20-1
J gene: TRBJ2-5
D gene: .
clone size: .

CDR3 DNA: TGTGCCAGCACCCCTTCTCTACGTGGCAATCAGCCCCAGCATTTT
CDR3 protein: CASTPSLRGNQPQHF
V gene: TRBV27
J gene: TRBJ1-5
D gene: .
clone size: .

CDR3 DNA: TGTGCCAGCAAGCTCGGGACTAGCTCCTACAATGAGCAGTTCTTC
CDR3 protein: CASKLGTSSYNEQFF
V gene: TRBV27
J gene: TRBJ2-1
D gene: TRBD2
clone size: once

CDR3 DNA: TGTGCCAGCAGCCCCACCTCACTAGTCTCAGATACGCAGTATTTT
CDR3 protein: CASSPTSLVSDTQYF
V gene: TRBV7-2
J gene: TRBJ2-3
D gene: .
clone size: .

CDR3 DNA: TGTGCCAGCAGCCCGGGACAGCCTACCCCTACTAGCTATGGCTACACCTTC
CDR3 protein: CASSPGQPTPTSYGYTF
V gene: TRBV5-8
J gene: TRBJ1-2
D gene: TRBD1
clone size: .

CDR3 DNA: TGTGCCAGCAGTCCCCGGACTAGCACAGATACGCAGTATTTT
CDR3 protein: CASSPRTSTDTQYF
V gene: TRBV2
J gene: TRBJ2-3
D gene: .
clone size: .

CDR3 DNA: TGTGCCAGCAGCCTGGGCACTTTTTGGGGAGCCAAGGGAAATGAGCAGTTCTTC
CDR3 protein: CASSLGTFWGAKGNEQFF
V gene: TRBV14
J gene: TRBJ2-1
D gene: .
clone size: .

CDR3 DNA: TGTGCCAGCAGCTCGACACCGGGACTCCAAAGCCAAACAGATACGCAGTATTTT
CDR3 protein: CASSSTPGLQSQTDTQYF
V gene: TRBV7-9
J gene: TRBJ2-3
D gene: .
clone size: .

CDR3 DNA: TGTGCCAGCAGCTTGGTGGCAGAGGGGAACACTGAAGCTTTCTTT
CDR3 protein: CASSLVAEGNTEAFF
V gene: TRBV5-4
J gene: TRBJ1-1
D gene: .
clone size: few

CDR3 DNA: TGCAGCGCTGGGACAGACAACTATGGCTACACCTTC
CDR3 protein: CSAGTDNYGYTF
V gene: TRBV29-1
J gene: TRBJ1-2
D gene: TRBD1
clone size: .

CDR3 DNA: TGTGCCAGCAGCCAAGGCCCGGGGACAGCCTCATCACCCCTCCACTTT
CDR3 protein: CASSQGPGTASSPLHF
V gene: TRBV3-1/TRBV3-2
J gene: TRBJ1-6
D gene: TRBD1
clone size: .

CDR3 DNA: TGTGCCAGCAGTTCTCGCACAATCCGGGGACAGGGACAGGATCGGCCCCAGCATTTT
CDR3 protein: CASSSRTIRGQGQDRPQHF
V gene: TRBV27
J gene: TRBJ1-5
D gene: TRBD1
clone size: .

CDR3 DNA: TGTGCCAGCATGCCGGGACTTCAGAATGAAAAACTGTTTTTT
CDR3 protein: CASMPGLQNEKLFF
V gene: TRBV16
J gene: TRBJ1-4
D gene: .
clone size: .

CDR3 DNA: TGTGCCAGCAGACGAGGGGGGCAGTCTGGCTACACCTTC
CDR3 protein: CASRRGGQSGYTF
V gene: TRBV7-8
J gene: TRBJ1-2
D gene: .
clone size: .

CDR3 DNA: TGTGCCAGCAGAACCACGGGACAGGGGGGCACCTTC
CDR3 protein: CASRTTGQGGTF
V gene: TRBV28
J gene: TRBJ1-2
D gene: TRBD1
clone size: .

CDR3 DNA: TGCGCCAGCAGCTTGAGCGGGGTTGGGGAGCAGTTCTTC
CDR3 protein: CASSLSGVGEQFF
V gene: TRBV5-1
J gene: TRBJ2-1
D gene: TRBD2
clone size: .

CDR3 DNA: TGTGCCAGCAGCGCCGGGAACACTGAAGCTTTCTTT
CDR3 protein: CASSAGNTEAFF
V gene: TRBV5-4
J gene: TRBJ1-1
D gene: .
clone size: .

CDR3 DNA: TGTGCCAGCAGCTCCCCTCTCAGGGCTGGGGCCAACGTCCTGACTTTC
CDR3 protein: CASSSPLRAGANVLTF
V gene: TRBV7-9
J gene: TRBJ2-6
D gene: .
clone size: .

CDR3 DNA: TGTGCCAGCAGCGTAGAGTGGGGCCCTACGGGTGAGCAGTTCTTC
CDR3 protein: CASSVEWGPTGEQFF
V gene: TRBV9
J gene: TRBJ2-1
D gene: .
clone size: once

CDR3 DNA: TGTGCCAGTAGTATTCACAGTAGCAATCAGCCCCAGCATTTT
CDR3 protein: CASSIHSSNQPQHF
V gene: TRBV19
J gene: TRBJ1-5
D gene: .
clone size: .

CDR3 DNA: TGTGCCAGCAGCTTAGGCGGCCAGCCTGTAGCTTTCTTT
CDR3 protein: CASSLGGQPVAFF
V gene: TRBV7-9
J gene: TRBJ1-1
D gene: .
clone size: .

CDR3 DNA: TGTGCCAGCAGTTACGGCCACTCCTACGAGCAGTACTTC
CDR3 protein: CASSYGHSYEQYF
V gene: TRBV6-5
J gene: TRBJ2-7
D gene: .
clone size: .

CDR3 DNA: TGTGCCGTCCTGTCCCCTAGGGGATTACCTGAAGCTTTCTTT
CDR3 protein: CAVLSPRGLPEAFF
V gene: TRBV7-9
J gene: TRBJ1-1
D gene: .
clone size: .

CDR3 DNA: TGCGCCAGCAGCCAGGGGGCTAGCACAGATACGCAGTATTTT
CDR3 protein: CASSQGASTDTQYF
V gene: TRBV4-1
J gene: TRBJ2-3
D gene: .
clone size: many

CDR3 DNA: TGTGCCAGCAGTTTAGGGACAGGGGCTTCGTCGGTCTATGGCTACACCTTC
CDR3 protein: CASSLGTGASSVYGYTF
V gene: TRBV27
J gene: TRBJ1-2
D gene: TRBD1
clone size: .

CDR3 DNA: TGTGCCATCAGTGAACGGACAGGGCGAAATGAAAAACTGTTTTTT
CDR3 protein: CAISERTGRNEKLFF
V gene: TRBV10-3
J gene: TRBJ1-4
D gene: TRBD1
clone size: .

CDR3 DNA: TGTGCCTGGACTCCCCAAGGACAGGGAGACACCATATATTTT
CDR3 protein: CAWTPQGQGDTIYF
V gene: TRBV30
J gene: TRBJ1-3
D gene: TRBD1
clone size: .

CDR3 DNA: TGTGCCAGCAGCCAATCGACCGGGGAGCTGTTTTTT
CDR3 protein: CASSQSTGELFF
V gene: TRBV4-2
J gene: TRBJ2-2
D gene: .
clone size: .

CDR3 DNA: TGCGCCAGCAGCTTAAGTTGGCAGGGGCTCTCTGGAAACACCATATATTTT
CDR3 protein: CASSLSWQGLSGNTIYF
V gene: TRBV5-1
J gene: TRBJ1-3
D gene: .
clone size: .

CDR3 DNA: TGTGCCAGTAGTATAACCCCCGGGGGCACTGAAGCTTTCTTT
CDR3 protein: CASSITPGGTEAFF
V gene: TRBV19
J gene: TRBJ1-1
D gene: .
clone size: .

CDR3 DNA: TGTGCCAGCAGCTTTGGGCTAGCGGTCACCGGGGAGCTGTTTTTT
CDR3 protein: CASSFGLAVTGELFF
V gene: TRBV7-9
J gene: TRBJ2-2
D gene: TRBD2
clone size: .

CDR3 DNA: TGCGCCAGCAGCTCGACAGGGGGCCAGACTGAAGCTTTCTTT
CDR3 protein: CASSSTGGQTEAFF
V gene: TRBV5-1
J gene: TRBJ1-1
D gene: TRBD1
clone size: .

CDR3 DNA: TGTGCCAGAAGCAGGGCGGACAGGGTCTCCTACGAGCAGTACTTC
CDR3 protein: CARSRADRVSYEQYF
V gene: TRBV5-3
J gene: TRBJ2-7
D gene: TRBD1
clone size: .

CDR3 DNA: TGTGCCAGCACCCGACGGTTTTCCGACAGGATCTCCTACGAGCAGTACTTC
CDR3 protein: CASTRRFSDRISYEQYF
V gene: TRBV2
J gene: TRBJ2-7
D gene: .
clone size: .

CDR3 DNA: TGCGCCAGCAGTGGGGGGGAATCTTACATAAACACTGAAGCTTTCTTT
CDR3 protein: CASSGGESYINTEAFF
V gene: TRBV10-1
J gene: TRBJ1-1
D gene: .
clone size: .

CDR3 DNA: TGTGCCTGGACAGGCACGGTGGACTATGGCTACACCTTC
CDR3 protein: CAWTGTVDYGYTF
V gene: TRBV30
J gene: TRBJ1-2
D gene: .
clone size: few